The 4 T cell receptor beta chains given below trace back to one sample, sequenced in a study of blood T cell repertoires in COVID-19. This table comes from immunoSEQ multiplex PCR, and its TCRdb copy is limited to in-frame clones, with some not included. The repertoire holds around 500,000 clones, with roughly nine tenths as singletons. Sequenced: PBMCs or T cells enriched from blood (not recorded which). The receptors derive from a woman aged 55 to 70 who had recovered from COVID-19.

There are a few counts of this clone. The chain is built from TRBV7-2 and TRBJ1-1; TRBD1 is a possible D gene (6 bases). The V gene's germline CDR1 is SGHTA and CDR2 FQGNSA. Trimming stripped 0 bases from V and 6 bases from J, with 20 bases between. The CDR3 consists of 17 residues. This chain's CDR3 is CASSLAPYRDEAAEAFF. The CDR3 DNA reads TGTGCCAGCAGCTTAGCGCCCTACAGGGACGAGGCAGCTGAAGCTTTCTTT.

This chain connects TRBV19 to TRBJ2-7; 7 bases align to TRBD1. The CDR3 runs 16 residues. Germline CDR1 and CDR2: LNHDA and SQIVND (reference sequence). The ends lost 5 bases at V and 2 bases at J; junction bases unmatched: 12. The CDR3 bases are TGTGCCAGTAGTCCCCGCCCCCGGGACAGCCCCTACGAGCAGTACGTC. Amino acids: CASSPRPRDSPYEQYV.

This rearrangement joins TRBV28 to TRBJ1-5, with 8 bases lining up with TRBD1. J lost 9 bases, V lost 7 bases, and 8 bases had no gene match. The CDR3 is 13 residues long. Germline V gives CDR1 MDHEN, CDR2 SYDVKM. The CDR3 bases are TGTGCCAGCACCCCGACAGGGGACAGGCCCCAGCATTTT. Its protein product is CASTPTGDRPQHF.

J is TRBJ2-3 and V is TRBV24-1; the D gene is possibly TRBD1 (5 bases). Germline V gives CDR1 KGHDR, CDR2 SFDVKD. CDR3 size: 13 residues. The V end was cut by 6 bases, the J end by 1 base, with 7 bases between. The CDR3 nucleotides read TGTGCCACCAGTAGGACACGCACAGATACGCAGTATTTT. Its protein is CATSRTRTDTQYF.